One and the same sample provided the 29 T cell receptor beta chains below, sequenced in a study of T cell repertoires in Merkel cell carcinoma. Sequencing used immunoSEQ multiplex PCR; TCRdb keeps in-frame clones, though not all of them. The table shows roughly 14,000 clones, with approximately 80% occurring only once. The sequenced sample was tumor tissue. The receptor source for this set is an adult with Merkel cell carcinoma.

The chain couples TRBV6-5 to TRBJ2-3; 7 bases map to TRBD2. This CDR3 is 14 amino acids long. CDR1 MNHEY and CDR2 SVGAGI come from the germline V gene. V lost 8 bases and J lost 8; bases outside the gene matches: 13. CDR3 amino acids: CASGSLTGGSTQYF. The CDR3 coding sequence is TGTGCCAGCGGAAGCCTGACGGGGGGTTCTACGCAGTATTTT.

The chain employs TRBV6-5 and TRBJ1-5; possibly TRBD1 for D (6 bases). Looked up from germline, CDR1 is MNHEY and CDR2 is SVGAGI. The CDR3 consists of 13 residues. V lost 8 bases, J lost 6 bases, and 14 bases lay in between. The CDR3 region is CASSRGSGQPQHF. Here the CDR3 DNA reads TGTGCCAGCTCCAGGGGATCAGGTCAGCCCCAGCATTTT.

Only a few counts were recorded for this clone. The chain links TRBV19 to TRBJ1-2, with D unresolved. CDR1 is LNHDA and CDR2 is SQIVND in the germline V gene (reference sequence). Trimming removed 5 bases from V and 4 bases from J, with 11 bases in between. This CDR3 is 13 amino acids long. DNA for the CDR3: TGTGCCAGTAGTCGGGCCCTATCCTATGGCTACACCTTC. Protein: CASSRALSYGYTF.

The gene calls are TRBV20-1 and TRBJ1-2; D ambiguous. V shed 3 bases and J shed 3 bases, with 11 bases lying between them. Looked up from germline, CDR1 is DFQATT and CDR2 is SNEGSKA (reference sequence). The CDR3 covers 13 residues. The CDR3 spells CSASRPQDYGYTF. The CDR3 DNA reads TGCAGTGCTAGTCGGCCGCAGGACTATGGCTACACCTTC.

This clone has just one count. V gene TRBV18 combines with J gene TRBJ2-1; 14 nucleotides match TRBD2. This CDR3 contains 18 residues. V dropped 3 bases and J dropped 4; count of bases not matched to a gene: 8. In germline, CDR1 is KGHSH, CDR2 LQKENI. The CDR3 nucleotides are TGTGCCAGCTCACCTCCGGGACTAGCGGGGGCCGCGTACAATGAGCAGTTCTTC. Its protein is CASSPPGLAGAAYNEQFF.

The table lists this clone with a few counts. The chain couples TRBV5-1 to TRBJ1-3; perhaps TRBD1 as D (5 bases). V was shortened by 5 bases and J by 0 bases, with 15 bases between the two germline ends. This CDR3 is 16 amino acids long. Germline CDR1 reads SGHRS; CDR2 reads YFSETQ. This CDR3 is CASRPPGVSSGNTIYF. The CDR3 coding sequence is TGCGCCAGCAGACCGCCGGGGGTAAGCTCTGGAAACACCATATATTTT.

This clone was found once. The J gene is TRBJ2-2, the V gene TRBV4-3; possible D gene TRBD2, 6 bases. Per germline, CDR1 LGHNA and CDR2 YSLEER. CDR3 length: 17 amino acids. The ends were cut back, 2 bases at V and 1 base at J, with 14 bases in the middle. The chain's CDR3 is CASSQPWQGGNTGELFF. CDR3 coding DNA: TGCGCCAGCAGCCAACCTTGGCAGGGAGGGAACACCGGGGAGCTGTTTTTT.

The CDR3 DNA follows: TGTGCCAGCAGTTACTCGTCGGGGAATGAAGCTTTCTTT. Translating it yields CASSYSSGNEAFF. This chain links TRBV6-5 with TRBJ1-1, with D hard to call. The CDR3 is 13 residues long. V lost 0 bases and J 7 bases, leaving 9 bases between the germline ends. The germline V gene encodes CDR1 MNHEY and CDR2 SVGAGI.

This sequence joins TRBV6-2 or TRBV6-3 and TRBJ2-5; no clear D. The CDR3 is 11 amino acids. CDR1 and CDR2 from the germline V gene are MNHEY and SVGEGT. V was clipped by 2 bases and J by 6 bases, with 4 bases between them. The CDR3 region is CASSYLQTQYF. Here the CDR3 DNA reads TGTGCCAGCAGTTACCTACAGACCCAGTACTTC.

The chain carries TRBV7-6 and TRBJ2-1, with TRBD1 matching 8 bases. This CDR3 contains 15 residues. Germline CDR1 is SGHVS and CDR2 is FNYEAQ. V lost 5 bases, J lost 3 bases, and 6 bases stayed unmatched. The CDR3 loop reads CASSLDRGVYNEQFF. CDR3 DNA: TGTGCCAGCAGCCTCGACAGGGGCGTCTACAATGAGCAGTTCTTC.

This clone was detected once. A read error may be the cause here, since a much bigger clone is one base away. The chain carries TRBV5-1 and TRBJ2-5; D might be TRBD2 (7 bases). The CDR3 has 13 amino acids. CDR1 is SGHRS, CDR2 YFSETQ, per germline. The CDR3 sequence: CARSKGGGETQYF. CDR3 coding DNA: TGCGCCCGCAGCAAGGGGGGAGGGGAGACCCAGTACTTC.

The chain couples TRBV19 to TRBJ1-1; TRBD1 is a possible D gene (5 bases). There are 14 residues in the CDR3. Per the germline V gene, CDR1 is LNHDA and CDR2 is SQIVND (reference sequence). With 3 bases removed from V and 2 bases from J, the gap between germline ends came to 10 bases. The CDR3 region is CASSIWGRNTEAFF. DNA for the CDR3: TGTGCCAGTAGTATCTGGGGCAGAAACACTGAAGCTTTCTTT.

The chain carries TRBV2 and TRBJ1-2; 7 nucleotides line up with TRBD1. CDR1 and CDR2 from the germline V gene are SNHLY and FYNNEI. The CDR3 extends over 12 amino acids. J was trimmed by 6 bases and V by 3 bases; bases with no gene match: 1. CDR3 protein: CASSDDRDGYTF. CDR3 bases: TGTGCCAGCAGTGACGACAGGGATGGCTACACCTTC. Full variable domain (remainder filled in from reference TRBV2 and TRBJ1-2): EPEVTQTPSHQVTQMGQEVILRCVPISNHLYFYWYRQILGQKVEFLVSFYNNEISEKSEIFDDQFSVERPDGSNFTLKIRSTKLEDSAMYFCASSDDRDGYTFGSGTRLTVV.

The J gene is TRBJ1-1, the V gene TRBV4-2, with 7 bases aligning to TRBD1. The CDR3 has 16 amino acids. The junction had 8 bases not matched to a gene; V was cut back by 1 base and J by 3 bases. Looked up from germline, CDR1 is LGHNA and CDR2 is YNFKEQ. CDR3 DNA sequence: TGTGCCAGCAGCCAAGCAGAGGGCAGGGGGGACACTGAAGCTTTCTTT. It encodes CASSQAEGRGDTEAFF.

The sample holds a few counts of this clone. This chain uses TRBV7-9 with TRBJ2-7, with D uncertain. Germline V gene sequence: CDR1 SEHNR, CDR2 FQNEAQ (reference sequence). This CDR3 contains 15 residues. V lost 4 bases to trimming and J lost 0 bases, with 13 bases between them. Here the CDR3 reads CASSSSPGYSYEQYF. For the CDR3, the DNA is TGTGCCAGCAGCTCTTCACCGGGTTACTCCTACGAGCAGTACTTC.

This clone was picked up a small number of times. The genes are TRBV28 and TRBJ1-6; 8 bases line up with TRBD1. The CDR3 runs 14 residues. V gave up 10 bases and J gave up 5 bases; unmatched junction bases: 7. The germline V gene has CDR1 MDHEN and CDR2 SYDVKM. The CDR3 nucleotides read TGTGCCACCTGGACAGGGCTACATAATTCACCCCTCCACTTT. It translates to CATWTGLHNSPLHF.

This clone was observed a handful of times. The CDR3 is CASTIYNGDEQYF. The CDR3 DNA is TGTGCCAGCACCATTTATAATGGGGACGAGCAGTACTTC. The chain joins TRBV7-2 to TRBJ2-7, with no clear D. Per germline, CDR1 SGHTA and CDR2 FQGNSA. CDR3 size: 13 residues. V lost 7 bases to trimming and J lost 5 bases, with 15 bases between them.

The chain joins TRBV5-1 to TRBJ1-1, with D unresolved. Germline CDR1 and CDR2: SGHRS and YFSETQ. The CDR3 covers 13 residues. V lost 5 bases to trimming and J lost 1 base, with 9 bases between them. CDR3 sequence (DNA): TGCGCCAGCAGAAGGGAGCAGAACACTGAAGCTTTCTTT. Amino acid sequence: CASRREQNTEAFF.

This chain links TRBV5-5 with TRBJ1-1, with D hard to call. Germline loops: CDR1 SGHKS, CDR2 YYEKEE (reference sequence). The CDR3 extends over 12 amino acids. Trimming shortened V by 4 bases and J by 6 bases, and 10 bases separated the two germline ends. The CDR3 nucleotides are TGTGCCAGCAGCCTAGAGAAAGCTGAAGCTTTCTTT. Encoded protein: CASSLEKAEAFF.

DNA of the CDR3: TGTGCCAGCAGTTTATGGCCGGCCCACTCCAGAGGCACCATATATTTT. Translation gives CASSLWPAHSRGTIYF. The J gene is TRBJ1-3, the V gene TRBV28; D is undetermined. The CDR3 has 16 residues. Deletions cut 0 bases from V and 9 bases from J, with 18 bases between. CDR1 MDHEN and CDR2 SYDVKM come from the germline V gene.

In this sample, this clone turned up a few times. The chain joins TRBV28 to TRBJ1-5; TRBD1 aligns across 9 bases. The CDR3 loop spans 14 amino acids. The ends lost 5 bases at V and 6 bases at J; junction bases unmatched: 5. CDR1 MDHEN and CDR2 SYDVKM come from the germline V gene. The CDR3 sequence: CASSAGQGSQPQHF. In DNA form, the CDR3 reads TGTGCCAGCAGTGCGGGACAGGGAAGTCAGCCCCAGCATTTT. The whole variable domain, remainder taken from reference TRBV28 and TRBJ1-5, is DVKVTQSSRYLVKRTGEKVFLECVQDMDHENMFWYRQDPGLGLRLIYFSYDVKMKEKGDIPEGYSVSREKKERFSLILESASTNQTSMYLCASSAGQGSQPQHFGDGTRLSIL.

The chain uses TRBV19 and TRBJ1-1; no reliable D call. The CDR3 is 15 residues long. CDR1 is LNHDA and CDR2 is SQIVND in the germline V gene (reference sequence). V was shortened by 7 bases and J by 5 bases, with 20 bases between the two germline ends. CDR3 bases: TGTGCCAGTACCCCACGTGATGGGTCGGTGACTGAAGCTTTCTTT. Its translation is CASTPRDGSVTEAFF.

The chain links TRBV4-3 to TRBJ2-1, with TRBD2 matching 9 bases. The ends lost 1 base at V and 0 bases at J; junction bases unmatched: 7. Germline V gene data show CDR1 as LGHNA and CDR2 as YSLEER. CDR3 length: 18 residues. The CDR3 nucleotides are TGCGCCAGCAGCCAAGTAGGAGCGGGAGGAAGCTCCTACAATGAGCAGTTCTTC. It specifies CASSQVGAGGSSYNEQFF.

This chain joins TRBV4-3 and TRBJ1-2, with 11 positions matching TRBD1. Germline V gives CDR1 LGHNA, CDR2 YSLEER. This CDR3 spans 16 amino acids. The J segment lost 4 bases and the V segment lost 1 base, leaving 5 bases of the junction unmatched. The CDR3 loop reads CASSQGGTGGTYGYTF. CDR3 coding DNA: TGCGCCAGCAGCCAAGGGGGGACAGGGGGGACCTATGGCTACACCTTC.

The chain is built from TRBV7-3 and TRBJ2-1, with TRBD1 matching 7 bases. There are 13 residues in the CDR3. The V and J ends lost 4 bases and 8 bases, in that order; junction bases with no gene match: 5. Germline assignment: CDR1 SGHTA and CDR2 FQGTGA. CDR3 residues: CASSSGQFHEQFF. Written as DNA, the CDR3 is TGTGCCAGCAGCTCGGGACAGTTTCATGAGCAGTTCTTC.

The rearrangement links TRBV11-3 to TRBJ1-1; possibly TRBD1 for D (5 bases). CDR3 length: 13 residues. In germline, CDR1 is SGHNT, CDR2 YENEEA. Between the trimmed V and J ends, which lost 6 bases and 4 bases, there was a span of 12 bases. CDR3 sequence (DNA): TGTGCCAGCAGGGGGCGCGGGGGCACTGAAGCTTTCTTT. Amino acids: CASRGRGGTEAFF.

This sequence joins TRBV4-2 and TRBJ2-3, with a tentative D call TRBD2 (7 bases). The CDR3 is 16 amino acids. Germline lookup yields CDR1 LGHNA and CDR2 YNFKEQ. V dropped 0 bases and J dropped 6 bases, with 16 bases sitting between them. CDR3 sequence reads: CASSQDGGGGWDTQYF. The DNA of the CDR3 is TGTGCCAGCAGCCAAGACGGCGGGGGCGGGTGGGATACGCAGTATTTT.

The V and J genes are TRBV4-3 and TRBJ1-1; 10 nucleotides align to TRBD1. CDR1 and CDR2 from the germline V gene are LGHNA and YSLEER. The CDR3 totals 17 residues. Trimming at V came to 2 bases and at J to 4 bases, leaving 10 bases not matched to a gene. CDR3 sequence: CASSQSLADRGSTEAFF. The CDR3 region has the DNA TGCGCCAGCAGCCAATCACTTGCGGACAGGGGGAGCACTGAAGCTTTCTTT.

The chain recombines TRBV27 with TRBJ1-1; D remains ambiguous. Germline CDR1 MNHEY, CDR2 SMNVEV (reference sequence). This CDR3 contains 13 residues. V shed 7 bases and J shed 4 bases, with 13 bases lying between them. The CDR3: CASKSNKGTEAFF. Written as DNA, the CDR3 is TGTGCCAGCAAATCAAACAAGGGCACTGAAGCTTTCTTT.